This T cell receptor (beta chain) was found in a study of blood T cells in healthy people across ages. Overall study findings and caveats: Diversity was higher, and naive CD4+ cells more numerous, in long-lived donors than in aged donors.

It was with a sample-barcoded 5' primer and a J-beta primer mix that a second PCR of about 6 to 11 cycles was run. TCRdb reprocessed the 5' RACE reads with MiXCR, giving one entry per CDR3 protein. In the table there are roughly 1,000,000 distinct CDR3 sequences, 20% to 25% of which are singletons. There are many counts of this clonotype. Antigen unknown. CDR1 is SGHAT and CDR2 is FQNNGV in the germline V gene. The CDR3 spans 12 residues. Trimming removed 5 bases from V and 6 bases from J, with 9 bases in between. These data were likewise used in another study, on T cells of mothers and their children.

The clonotype originates from a girl aged 2 to 9 in good health. Sequenced input: blood. The chain employs TRBV11-2 and TRBJ2-3; D is uncertain. The CDR3, as DNA: TGTGCCAGCAGCCCCGGCCGGGATACGCAGTATTTT. It translates to CASSPGRDTQYF.